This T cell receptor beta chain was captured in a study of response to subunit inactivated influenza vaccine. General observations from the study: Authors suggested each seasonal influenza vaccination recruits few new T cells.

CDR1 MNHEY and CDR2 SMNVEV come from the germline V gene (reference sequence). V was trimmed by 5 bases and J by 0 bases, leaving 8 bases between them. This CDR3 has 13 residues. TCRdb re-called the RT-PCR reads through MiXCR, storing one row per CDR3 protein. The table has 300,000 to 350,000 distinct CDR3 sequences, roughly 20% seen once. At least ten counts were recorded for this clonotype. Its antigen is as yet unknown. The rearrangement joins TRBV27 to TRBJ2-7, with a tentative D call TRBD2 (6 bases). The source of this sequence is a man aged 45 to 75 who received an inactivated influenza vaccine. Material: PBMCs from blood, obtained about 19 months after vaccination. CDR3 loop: CASSGGSSYEQYF. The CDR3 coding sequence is TGTGCCAGCAGTGGGGGGAGCTCCTACGAGCAGTACTTC.